This entry lists 16 T cell receptor beta chains sequenced from one sample in a study of blood T cell repertoires in COVID-19 (TCRdb year 2020). The library came from the immunoSEQ multiplex PCR assay. Here the immuneACCESS table is served through TCRdb, limited to in-frame sequences with V and J called. Missing clones are a known gap in these copies; in checked studies unresolved V genes cover under half, and the rest lacks a known reason. Within this sample are around 500,000 clones, with 70% to 90% of them counted one time only. About 3.2% of the sample comes from the top ten. Sample: peripheral blood. The receptors come from a human donor in a cohort sampled during active COVID-19.

The V call is TRBV2, the J call TRBJ1-5; perhaps TRBD1 as D (6 bases). V was shortened by 6 bases and J by 0 bases, with 12 bases between the two germline ends. CDR3 length: 15 residues. The germline V gene has CDR1 SNHLY and CDR2 FYNNEI. CDR3 coding DNA: TGTGCCAGCAGGAGGACAGTTTATAGCAATCAGCCCCAGCATTTT. As protein: CASRRTVYSNQPQHF.

The V call is TRBV11-2, the J call TRBJ2-1; 10 nucleotides match TRBD1. V was clipped by 3 bases and J by 7 bases; unmatched bases: 9. This CDR3 spans 16 amino acids. The germline V gene has CDR1 SGHAT and CDR2 FQNNGV. In DNA form, the CDR3 reads TGTGCCAGCAGCTTTCATTCCGGGACAGGGGTTAATGAGCAGTTCTTC. Translation gives CASSFHSGTGVNEQFF.

V gene TRBV28 combines with J gene TRBJ1-5; D perhaps matches TRBD1 (5 bases). Trimming shortened V by 5 bases and J by 6 bases, and 14 bases separated the two germline ends. The CDR3 has 14 amino acids. Germline V gene sequence: CDR1 MDHEN, CDR2 SYDVKM. DNA of the CDR3: TGTGCCAGCAGTCGGACACTTCTGGGTCAGCCCCAGCATTTT. Residues: CASSRTLLGQPQHF.

The rearrangement uses TRBV7-2 and TRBJ2-5, with 7 positions matching TRBD2. The trim removed 1 base at V and 5 bases at J, leaving 7 bases unmatched. The CDR3 loop spans 15 amino acids. Germline CDR1 is SGHTA and CDR2 is FQGNSA. This CDR3 is CASSLEVGEGETQYF. In DNA form, the CDR3 reads TGTGCCAGCAGCTTAGAGGTGGGGGAGGGGGAGACCCAGTACTTC.

CDR3: CASSESTGTHYGYTF. For the CDR3, the DNA is TGTGCCAGCAGTGAATCGACAGGGACCCACTATGGCTACACCTTC. J is TRBJ1-2 and V is TRBV6-1, with TRBD1 identical over 7 bases. V trimming: 2 bases; J trimming: 3 bases; junction bases outside the gene matches: 6. Germline lookup yields CDR1 MNHNS and CDR2 SASEGT. This CDR3 region has 15 residues.

The chain joins TRBV4-2 to TRBJ2-2; 10 nucleotides match TRBD2. This CDR3 has 16 residues. Germline loops: CDR1 LGHNA, CDR2 YNFKEQ. V lost 1 base to trimming and J lost 4 bases; unmatched junction nucleotides: 3. CDR3 residues: CASSQGLAGVTGELFF. In DNA form, the CDR3 reads TGTGCCAGCAGCCAAGGGCTAGCGGGAGTCACCGGGGAGCTGTTTTTT.

This chain uses TRBV7-9 with TRBJ1-1, with 8 bases fitting TRBD1. Germline V lookup: CDR1 SEHNR, CDR2 FQNEAQ (reference sequence). The trim removed 5 bases at V and 6 bases at J, leaving 5 bases unmatched. There are 13 residues in the CDR3. The CDR3 loop is CASSVGQGSEAFF. As DNA, the CDR3 is TGTGCCAGCAGCGTCGGACAGGGCTCTGAAGCTTTCTTT.

In its sample, this clone was seen once. V is TRBV28 and J is TRBJ1-2; 7 bases line up with TRBD1. The V gene's germline CDR1 is MDHEN and CDR2 SYDVKM. With V trimmed by 5 bases and J by 6 bases, 12 bases remained unmatched. The CDR3 is 15 residues long. The CDR3 bases are TGTGCCAGCAGTCCGCCGACAGGGTACTCCCATGGCTACACCTTC. This codes for CASSPPTGYSHGYTF.

The V call is TRBV18, the J call TRBJ1-2; 9 bases map to TRBD1. The germline V gene has CDR1 KGHSH and CDR2 LQKENI. The CDR3 has 14 amino acids. V trimming: 5 bases; J trimming: 5 bases; junction bases outside the gene matches: 6. The CDR3 reads CASSIRQGGYGYTF. DNA of the CDR3: TGTGCCAGCTCAATTAGACAGGGGGGATATGGCTACACCTTC. Together with reference TRBV18 and TRBJ1-2, the CDR3 gives the full variable domain: NAGVMQNPRHLVRRRGQEARLRCSPMKGHSHVYWYRQLPEEGLKFMVYLQKENIIDESGMPKERFSAEFPKEGPSILRIQQVVRGDSAAYFCASSIRQGGYGYTFGSGTRLTVV.

The chain combines TRBV24-1 with TRBJ2-1; TRBD2 agrees at 8 bases. CDR3 length: 12 amino acids. The germline gives CDR1 KGHDR, CDR2 SFDVKD. Trimming at V came to 7 bases and at J to 7 bases, leaving 2 bases not matched to a gene. The chain's CDR3 is CATSGRVNEQFF. In DNA, the CDR3 is TGTGCCACCAGCGGGAGGGTAAATGAGCAGTTCTTC.

The chain links TRBV7-8 to TRBJ2-7; maybe TRBD1 (5 bases). Germline V gives CDR1 SGHVS, CDR2 FQNEAQ. The V end lost 2 bases, the J end lost 6 bases, and 14 bases lay between the germline ends. CDR3 length equals 14 residues. CDR3 protein: CASSLPAGPFEQYF. DNA of the CDR3: TGTGCCAGCAGCTTACCTGCAGGGCCCTTCGAGCAGTACTTC.

This chain joins TRBV15 and TRBJ2-7; no firm D call. There are 15 residues in the CDR3. V gave up 0 bases and J gave up 2 bases, with 11 bases separating them. Germline V CDR1 and CDR2: LNHNV, YYDKDF (reference sequence). The CDR3 reads CATSRDRRLAYEQYF. The CDR3 region has the DNA TGTGCCACCAGCAGAGATCGCAGGTTGGCCTACGAGCAGTACTTC.

The chain recombines TRBV27 with TRBJ1-6; TRBD1 agrees at 7 bases. With V trimmed by 6 bases and J by 5 bases, 4 bases remained unmatched. The CDR3 length is 14 residues. Looked up from germline, CDR1 is MNHEY and CDR2 is SMNVEV (reference sequence). The CDR3 DNA is TGTGCCAGCAGACGACAGGGCGATAATTCACCCCTCCACTTT. Amino acids: CASRRQGDNSPLHF.

The chain links TRBV3-1 (or the pseudogene TRBV3-2) to TRBJ1-6, with no clear D. The CDR3 consists of 17 residues. Germline assignment: CDR1 LGHDT and CDR2 YNNKEL (reference sequence). Trimming removed 2 bases from V and 3 bases from J, with 14 bases in between. The CDR3 region has the DNA TGTGCCAGCAGCCAATATTCCGGGGAGAGCTATAATTCACCCCTCCACTTT. Translation gives CASSQYSGESYNSPLHF.

The chain recombines TRBV7-9 with TRBJ2-7; D is possibly TRBD1 (6 bases). Between the trimmed V and J ends, which lost 1 base and 5 bases, there was a span of 12 bases. The CDR3 is 14 residues long. Germline values: CDR1 SEHNR, CDR2 FQNEAQ (reference sequence). The CDR3 loop reads CASSLGRDTNEQYF. The CDR3 DNA is TGTGCCAGCAGCTTAGGCAGGGACACCAACGAGCAGTACTTC.

This clone was seen just once. One junction end does not reproduce the germline sequence, and a read error may be involved. The J gene is TRBJ2-7, the V gene TRBV4-1, with 8 bases lining up with TRBD2. CDR1 and CDR2 (germline): MGHRA, YSYEKL. The CDR3 spans 16 residues. The CDR3 loop is CASSQDRAGGPQSQDF. CDR3 DNA: TGCGCCAGCAGCCAAGACCGGGCGGGAGGCCCGCAGTCCCAGGACTTC.